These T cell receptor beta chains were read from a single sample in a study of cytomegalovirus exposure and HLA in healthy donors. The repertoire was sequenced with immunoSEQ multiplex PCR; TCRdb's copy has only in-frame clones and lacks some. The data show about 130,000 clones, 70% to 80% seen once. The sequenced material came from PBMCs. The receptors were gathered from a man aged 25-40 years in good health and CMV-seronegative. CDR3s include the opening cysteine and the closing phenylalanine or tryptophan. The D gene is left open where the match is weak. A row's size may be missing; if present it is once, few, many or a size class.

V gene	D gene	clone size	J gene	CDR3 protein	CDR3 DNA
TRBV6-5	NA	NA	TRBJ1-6	CASSYSGGLGGSPLHF	TGTGCCAGCAGTTACTCGGGGGGGCTGGGGGGTTCACCCCTCCACTTT
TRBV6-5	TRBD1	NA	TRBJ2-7	CASSRDRSYEQYF	TGTGCCAGCAGCCGGGACAGATCCTACGAGCAGTACTTC
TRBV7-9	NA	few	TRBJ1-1	CASTLLNTEAFF	TGTGCCAGCACCCTCCTTAACACTGAAGCTTTCTTT
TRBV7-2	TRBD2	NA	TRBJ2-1	CASSAPGLAGGRQFF	TGTGCCAGCAGCGCCCCGGGACTAGCGGGAGGAAGGCAGTTCTTC
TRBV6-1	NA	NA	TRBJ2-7	CASSEGGLQLHYEQYF	TGTGCCAGCAGTGAAGGGGGACTGCAGTTACACTACGAGCAGTACTTC
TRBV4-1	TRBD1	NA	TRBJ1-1	CASSSGYRGDTEAFF	TGCGCCAGCAGTTCAGGGTACAGGGGCGACACTGAAGCTTTCTTT
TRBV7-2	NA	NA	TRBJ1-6	CASSLDPGHYSPLHF	TGTGCCAGCAGCTTAGACCCAGGGCACTATTCACCCCTCCACTTT
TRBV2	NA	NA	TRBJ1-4	CASSATTATNEKLFF	TGTGCCAGCAGTGCGACGACAGCAACTAATGAAAAACTGTTTTTT
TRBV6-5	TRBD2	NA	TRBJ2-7	CASKSSSGSPLEQYF	TGTGCCAGCAAGTCCAGTAGCGGGTCCCCTCTCGAGCAGTACTTC
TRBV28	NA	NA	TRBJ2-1	CASSLRGLSEQFF	TGTGCCAGCAGTTTAAGGGGACTCAGTGAGCAGTTCTTC
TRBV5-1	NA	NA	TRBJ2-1	CASSASPTGPLENEQFF	TGCGCCAGCAGCGCGAGCCCTACAGGTCCTCTAGAGAATGAGCAGTTCTTC
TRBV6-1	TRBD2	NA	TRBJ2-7	CASSGRLADYEQYF	TGTGCCAGCAGTGGCCGACTAGCAGACTACGAGCAGTACTTC